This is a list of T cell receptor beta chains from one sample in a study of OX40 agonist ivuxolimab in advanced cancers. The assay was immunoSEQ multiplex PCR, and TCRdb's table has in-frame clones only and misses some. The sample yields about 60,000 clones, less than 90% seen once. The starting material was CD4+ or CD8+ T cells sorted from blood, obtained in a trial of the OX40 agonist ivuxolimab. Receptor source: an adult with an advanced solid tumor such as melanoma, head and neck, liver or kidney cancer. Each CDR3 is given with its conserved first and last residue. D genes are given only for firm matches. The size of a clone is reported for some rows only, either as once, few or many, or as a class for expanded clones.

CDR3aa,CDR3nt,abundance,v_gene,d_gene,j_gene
CASSQATTGTNEQFF,TGTGCCAGCAGCCAAGCTACAACAGGGACCAATGAGCAGTTCTTC,-,TRBV4-2,-,TRBJ2-1
CASSLAFGFGYEQYF,TGCGCCAGCAGCTTGGCCTTTGGTTTCGGGTACGAGCAGTACTTC,-,TRBV5-1,-,TRBJ2-7
CASSYLNEAFF,TGTGCCAGCAGTTACCTGAATGAAGCTTTCTTT,-,TRBV6-6,-,TRBJ1-1
CASSESGTESGELFF,TGTGCCAGCAGTGAATCCGGGACAGAGTCCGGGGAGCTGTTTTTT,-,TRBV6-1,TRBD1,TRBJ2-2
CASSDTGMYTGELFF,TGTGCCAGCAGCGATACGGGGATGTACACCGGGGAGCTGTTTTTT,-,TRBV7-2,-,TRBJ2-2
CASNGGATYNEQFF,TGTGCCTCTAACGGGGGGGCGACCTACAATGAGCAGTTCTTC,-,TRBV2,TRBD2,TRBJ2-1
CAGSLAGGPYEQYF,TGTGCGGGCAGCTTAGCGGGAGGTCCCTACGAGCAGTACTTC,-,TRBV7-2,TRBD2,TRBJ2-7
CASSEWNRGFDQPQHF,TGTGCCAGCAGTGAATGGAACAGGGGATTTGATCAGCCCCAGCATTTT,-,TRBV6-1,TRBD1,TRBJ1-5
CASSTGLRNEKLFF,TGTGCCAGTAGTACCGGCCTGAGGAATGAAAAACTGTTTTTT,-,TRBV19,-,TRBJ1-4
CASSDGGGLGTQYF,TGTGCCAGCAGTGATGGGGGAGGCTTGGGTACGCAGTATTTT,-,TRBV2,-,TRBJ2-3
CASSQYRVKTEAFF,TGTGCCAGCAGCCAGTACAGGGTTAAGACTGAAGCTTTCTTT,-,TRBV4-2,-,TRBJ1-1
CASSYSRETQYF,TGTGCCAGCAGTTACTCGAGGGAGACCCAGTACTTC,-,TRBV6-5,-,TRBJ2-5
CASSAQQGRGAEAFF,TGTGCCAGCAGTGCGCAACAGGGGCGTGGGGCTGAAGCTTTCTTT,-,TRBV6-5,TRBD1,TRBJ1-1
CASRIGTKNSPLHF,TGTGCCAGCAGAATAGGGACTAAGAATTCACCCCTCCACTTT,-,TRBV27,-,TRBJ1-6
CSVAGTFNTEAFF,TGCAGCGTTGCCGGGACTTTTAACACTGAAGCTTTCTTT,-,TRBV29-1,-,TRBJ1-1
CASSEGGTGNTIYF,TGTGCCAGCAGTGAAGGGGGTACTGGAAACACCATATATTTT,-,TRBV6-1,-,TRBJ1-3
CASSLRPGGNTEAFF,TGTGCCAGCAGCCTTCGACCGGGGGGGAACACTGAAGCTTTCTTT,once,TRBV7-2,-,TRBJ1-1